The next 26 T cell receptor beta chains were all read from a single sample in a study of CD8+ T cells in alopecia areata. RNA extraction was followed by reverse transcription into cDNA, which acted as the sequencing template. Profiling relied on immunoSEQ multiplex PCR, and the TCRdb table lists in-frame clones only, not all of them. The sample gives approximately 110,000 clones, none seen only once, and the top ten clones hold around 20%. The sample taken for sequencing was lesional skin. All receptors derive from a C3H/HeJ mouse with alopecia areata. This strain has MHC haplotype H2-k.

Concerning this clone: Mouse gene names apply. The DNA ends 4 residues before the CDR3 does, and the rest of the CDR3 is filled in from the germline J gene. V and J are TRBV5 and TRBJ2-1; D ambiguous. The CDR3 is made up of 13 amino acids. Trimming took 3 bases from V and 1 from J, leaving 4 bases between them. Germline V gives CDR1 LGHNA, CDR2 YNLKQL (reference sequence). The CDR3: CASSQGNYAEQFF. The CDR3 bases that were read are TGTGCCAGCAGCCAGGGGAACTATGCT.

This clone was recorded many times. These gene names are mouse names. The read falls 4 residues short of the CDR3 end, and the missing part is taken from the germline J gene. The chain carries TRBV13-3 and TRBJ2-1; possible D gene TRBD1, 6 bases. This CDR3 comprises 13 residues. V lost 5 bases and J lost 6, with 12 bases in between. Germline-derived CDR1 and CDR2 are NNHDY and SYVADS. The covered CDR3 bases are TGTGCCAGCAGCACCGGGACACTTGCT. Residues: CASSTGTLA. The CDR3 in its entirety is CASSTGTLAEQFF.

In the case of this clone: Germline and genes here are mouse. The sequenced part of the CDR3 DNA is TGTGCCAGCAGTGATTTCCCCCCGACTGGGAACTATGCT. Its protein product is CASSDFPPTGNYA. The full CDR3 reads CASSDFPPTGNYAEQFF. The chain couples TRBV13-3 to TRBJ2-1; 7 bases line up with TRBD2. The CDR3 is cut off 4 residues early in the read; its end comes from the germline J gene. The J segment lost 1 base and the V segment lost 1 base, leaving 8 bases of the junction unmatched. CDR1 is NNHDY, CDR2 SYVADS, per germline. The CDR3 loop spans 17 amino acids.

On this clone: Germline and genes here are mouse. The read halts 4 residues ahead of the CDR3 end, with the missing end drawn from the germline J gene. The chain recombines TRBV16 with TRBJ1-4, with D perhaps matching TRBD1 (6 bases). Between the trimmed V and J ends, which lost 4 bases and 1 base, there was a span of 10 bases. The CDR3 extends over 15 amino acids. Germline V CDR1 and CDR2: SGHSA, FRNQAP. The sequenced CDR3 bases are TGTGCAAGCAGCTCGGGACAAACTTCCAACGAA. Translating it yields CASSSGQTSNE. The entire CDR3 protein is CASSSGQTSNERLFF.

This clone was recorded a few times. Gene names are mouse gene names. With the read ending 4 residues before the CDR3 end, the germline J gene is used to fill in that end. The chain joins TRBV13-2 to TRBJ2-5, with D unresolved. The V gene's germline CDR1 is NNHNN and CDR2 SYGAGS (reference sequence). Trimming stripped 2 bases from V and 3 bases from J, with 10 bases between. The CDR3 sequence is 14 residues long. The CDR3 sequence is CASGDRQAQDTQYF. CDR3 DNA, as far as it was read: TGTGCCAGCGGTGACCGGCAGGCACAAGAC.

Turning to this clone: The germline and genes are mouse ones. The CDR3 goes on 4 residues after the read ends, and that part is filled in from the germline J gene. The chain joins TRBV19 to TRBJ1-2; the match to TRBD1 covers 8 bases. Germline V CDR1 and CDR2: FNHDT, SITEND (reference sequence). This CDR3 comprises 15 residues. Germline trimming cut 0 bases from V and 3 bases from J; bases unmatched to any gene: 4. CDR3: CASSIGAGGDSDYTF. The sequenced CDR3 bases are TGTGCCAGCAGTATAGGGGCAGGGGGCGACTCC.

This clone was observed a few times. Gene names denote mouse genes. Partial CDR3 DNA: TGTGCCAGCAGAACCGGGACAAGGCCCTAT. Encoded protein: CASRTGTRPY. The whole CDR3 sequence is CASRTGTRPYEQYF. The V gene is TRBV13-3, the J gene TRBJ2-7, with D possibly matching TRBD1 (6 bases). Read coverage stops 4 residues before the CDR3 terminus; the germline J gene supplies the remainder. The CDR3 has 14 residues. V dropped 5 bases and J dropped 2 bases, with 14 bases sitting between them. The germline V gene encodes CDR1 NNHDY and CDR2 SYVADS.

With respect to this clone: TCRdb's protein sequence differs at residue 12 from the translated DNA; the protein presented here follows the DNA. The listed genes are named as in mouse. Read sequence stops 3 residues before the CDR3 end, and the germline J gene provides the missing end. J is TRBJ1-3 and V is TRBV13-1; D may be TRBD1 (6 bases). CDR1 is NSHNY and CDR2 is SYGAGN in the germline V gene. The CDR3 consists of 15 residues. Trimming removed 4 bases from V and 0 bases from J, with 11 bases in between. CDR3: CASSLRDNSGNTLYF. CDR3 bases read: TGTGCCAGCAGTCTCCGGGACAATTCTGGAAATACG.

In this sample, this clone turned up a few times. Germline and genes: mouse. The read terminates 4 residues before the CDR3 end, so the remaining end is supplied by the germline J gene. The rearrangement joins TRBV13-1 to TRBJ1-1; D is possibly TRBD1 (5 bases). The V and J ends lost 3 bases and 0 bases respectively, with 12 bases between them. Germline V CDR1 and CDR2: NSHNY, SYGAGN. The CDR3 has 15 amino acids. The CDR3 loop is CASSGAGTPNTEVFF. Partial CDR3 DNA: TGTGCCAGCAGTGGAGCCGGGACTCCAAACACA.

For this clone: Any gene name here is a mouse gene name. The read ends 4 residues early relative to the CDR3; the germline J gene fills the gap. The chain employs TRBV17 and TRBJ1-1; TRBD1 aligns across 12 bases. J lost 1 base, V lost 6 bases, and 3 bases had no gene match. The CDR3 is 15 amino acids. Germline V gene data show CDR1 as MNHDT and CDR2 as YYDKIL. The CDR3 bases that were read are TGTGCTAGCAGCGGGACAGGGGGCGGGAACACA. Translated: CASSGTGGGNT. The entire CDR3 protein reads CASSGTGGGNTEVFF.

In the case of this clone: Gene names are mouse gene names. The read finishes 4 residues shy of the CDR3 end, and the germline J gene is used to complete it. V and J are TRBV5 and TRBJ2-1; no firm D call. The CDR3 is 15 residues long. Trimming took 0 bases from V and 0 from J, leaving 6 bases between them. Germline V gene data show CDR1 as LGHNA and CDR2 as YNLKQL (reference sequence). Here the CDR3 reads CASSQDWYNYAEQFF. The covered CDR3 bases are TGTGCCAGCAGCCAAGACTGGTATAACTATGCT.

Notes on this clone: The germline and genes are mouse ones. Read data end 4 residues before the CDR3 end; the end is taken from the germline J gene. This chain connects TRBV13-3 to TRBJ2-3; 13 bases fit TRBD2. Germline CDR1 NNHDY, CDR2 SYVADS. The CDR3 spans 15 residues. Trimming at V came to 7 bases and at J to 3 bases, leaving 5 bases not matched to a gene. The covered CDR3 bases are TGTGCCAGCCGGACTGGGGGGGCGCCGGCAGAA. Residues: CASRTGGAPAE. The whole CDR3 region reads CASRTGGAPAETLYF.

This clone was observed a handful of times. The germline and genes are mouse ones. The read terminates 4 residues ahead of where the CDR3 ends, so the germline J gene completes it. J is TRBJ2-1 and V is TRBV31; TRBD2 matches 11 bases. CDR1 GKSSPN and CDR2 SITVG come from the germline V gene. Unmatched junction bases numbered 3, after V lost 1 base and J lost 4 bases. The CDR3 has 15 residues. CDR3 loop: CAWSQDWGAYAEQFF. Partial CDR3 DNA: TGTGCCTGGAGTCAGGACTGGGGGGCGTATGCT.

Worth noting for this clone: TCRdb's protein sequence differs at residue 13 from the translated DNA; the protein presented here follows the DNA. Gene labels here are mouse ones. The read terminates 3 residues ahead of where the CDR3 ends, so the germline J gene completes it. The gene calls are TRBV1 and TRBJ1-6; no definite D call. TRBJ1-6 is reported as an ORF; its role is uncertain. Germline V lookup: CDR1 NSQYPW, CDR2 LRSPGD (reference sequence). With 0 bases removed from V and 5 bases from J, the gap between germline ends came to 11 bases. This CDR3 comprises 16 residues. The CDR3 sequence is CTCSADQNRNNSPLYF. The covered CDR3 bases are TGCACCTGCAGTGCAGATCAGAACAGAAATAATTCGCCC.

This clone was observed a few times. These gene names are mouse names. The missing CDR3 end, 4 residues past where the read stops, is filled in from the germline J gene. The chain links TRBV19 to TRBJ2-2, with 9 bases matching TRBD2. Trimming at V came to 0 bases and at J to 5 bases, leaving 2 bases not matched to a gene. Germline V gene sequence: CDR1 FNHDT, CDR2 SITEND (reference sequence). This CDR3 has 15 residues. CDR3 protein: CASSIALGGTGQLYF. Incomplete CDR3 DNA: TGTGCCAGCAGTATAGCCCTGGGGGGGACCGGG.

There are a few counts of this clone. The genes and germline here are from mouse. The read ends 4 residues shy of where the CDR3 ends; the end is completed using the germline J gene. This chain links TRBV19 with TRBJ1-4, with 8 bases identical to TRBD1. The ends lost 4 bases at V and 0 bases at J; junction bases unmatched: 2. The germline CDR1 and CDR2 sequences are FNHDT and SITEND (reference sequence). The CDR3 loop spans 15 amino acids. The CDR3 sequence is CASSLTGVSNERLFF. The part of the CDR3 DNA that was read is TGTGCCAGCAGTTTGACAGGGGTTTCCAACGAA.

For this clone: The listed genes are named as in mouse. The read is 4 residues too short to cover the CDR3 end, so that end is filled in from the germline J gene. The chain is built from TRBV1 and TRBJ2-3; no clear D. The V and J ends lost 1 base and 4 bases respectively, with 6 bases between them. Germline CDR1 and CDR2: NSQYPW and LRSPGD (reference sequence). The CDR3 spans 13 residues. CDR3 DNA, as far as it was read: TGCACCTGCAGTGCAGCCTGGTCAGAA. This encodes CTCSAAWSE. The full CDR3 reads CTCSAAWSETLYF.

This clone was counted between two and nine times. The listed genes are named as in mouse. The CDR3 is cut off 4 residues early in the read; its end comes from the germline J gene. The chain carries TRBV13-3 and TRBJ2-3, with TRBD1 as a possible D gene (5 bases). Trimming took 7 bases from V and 1 from J, leaving 10 bases between them. Germline CDR1 NNHDY, CDR2 SYVADS. The length of the CDR3 is 13 residues. CDR3 region: CASEQGGAETLYF. The sequenced CDR3 bases are TGTGCCAGCGAGCAGGGAGGTGCAGAA.

Notes on this clone: Genes here carry mouse names. The CDR3 sequence is CAWSFWGAYEQYF. CDR3 bases read: TGTGCCTGGAGTTTCTGGGGGGCGTAT. The rearrangement joins TRBV31 to TRBJ2-7; 8 positions match TRBD2. The read terminates 4 residues before the CDR3 end, so the remaining end is supplied by the germline J gene. Germline CDR1 reads GKSSPN; CDR2 reads SITVG. This CDR3 contains 13 residues.

This clone was detected only a few times. Mouse germline and gene names are used. The read falls 4 residues short of the CDR3 end, and the missing part is taken from the germline J gene. The chain employs TRBV13-1 and TRBJ1-4; a weak D match, TRBD1 (6 bases). This CDR3 has 15 residues. CDR1 is NSHNY and CDR2 is SYGAGN in the germline V gene. The CDR3 loop reads CASSERGAQGERLFF. The sequenced part of the CDR3 DNA is TGTGCCAGCAGTGAGAGGGGGGCGCAGGGCGAA.

As to this clone: Gene and germline names: mouse. Read coverage stops 4 residues before the CDR3 terminus; the germline J gene supplies the remainder. The chain employs TRBV13-3 and TRBJ1-4; the D gene is possibly TRBD1 (6 bases). Germline CDR1 is NNHDY and CDR2 is SYVADS. CDR3 length: 15 residues. Trimming removed 6 bases at V and 2 bases at J, with 14 bases between. The CDR3 is CASKNPGQSNERLFF. The sequenced CDR3 bases are TGTGCCAGCAAAAATCCGGGACAATCCAACGAA.

Regarding this clone: The gene names here belong to mouse. The read is 4 residues too short to cover the CDR3 end, so that end is filled in from the germline J gene. The V call is TRBV13-1, the J call TRBJ2-7, with D possibly matching TRBD1 (6 bases). The germline CDR1 and CDR2 sequences are NSHNY and SYGAGN. The CDR3 extends over 13 amino acids. The CDR3 loop reads CASSDAQGYEQYF. Partial CDR3 DNA: TGTGCCAGCAGTGATGCCCAGGGGTAT.

This clone was found a few times. Gene labels here are mouse ones. Read sequence stops 4 residues before the CDR3 end, and the germline J gene provides the missing end. The chain couples TRBV13-3 to TRBJ2-5; 8 bases are shared with TRBD1. CDR3 length equals 16 residues. The junction had 4 bases not matched to a gene; V was cut back by 1 base and J by 0 bases. Germline CDR1 reads NNHDY; CDR2 reads SYVADS. CDR3 DNA (partial): TGTGCCAGCAGTGATCCAGGGGGCTTTAACCAAGAC. It codes for CASSDPGGFNQD. The entire CDR3 reads CASSDPGGFNQDTQYF.

This clone was observed a handful of times. Gene names refer to mouse genes. The read finishes 4 residues shy of the CDR3 end, and the germline J gene is used to complete it. The rearrangement uses TRBV19 and TRBJ2-3, with TRBD1 as a possible D gene (7 bases). Germline V gives CDR1 FNHDT, CDR2 SITEND (reference sequence). The CDR3 consists of 15 residues. With 5 bases removed from V and 1 base from J, the gap between germline ends came to 14 bases. The part of the CDR3 DNA that was read is TGTGCCAGCAGCAGGGGGGAGGAGGGTGCAGAA. It codes for CASSRGEEGAE. The full CDR3 protein reads CASSRGEEGAETLYF.

This clone came up a few times. Mouse germline and gene names are used. The CDR3 DNA, read in part, is TGTGCTAGCAGGAGACTGGGAAGCTCCTAT. It translates to CASRRLGSSY. The CDR3 in full is CASRRLGSSYEQYF. The chain carries TRBV17 and TRBJ2-7, with 7 bases aligning to TRBD2. The missing CDR3 end, 4 residues past where the read stops, is filled in from the germline J gene. Germline V gene sequence: CDR1 MNHDT, CDR2 YYDKIL. The junction had 5 bases not matched to a gene; V was cut back by 6 bases and J by 0 bases. This CDR3 spans 14 amino acids.

This clone turned up a few times. Each gene name is a mouse one. The read finishes 4 residues shy of the CDR3 end, and the germline J gene is used to complete it. Additional DNA sequences in this sample encode the identical CDR3. The chain uses TRBV1 and TRBJ2-1, with TRBD2 as a possible D gene (5 bases). The CDR3 is 14 amino acids. The V end lost 2 bases, the J end lost 3 bases, and 8 bases lay between the germline ends. The germline gives CDR1 NSQYPW, CDR2 LRSPGD (reference sequence). CDR3 sequence reads: CTCSATGLYAEQFF. The sequenced part of the CDR3 DNA is TGCACCTGCAGTGCAACTGGCCTCTATGCT.